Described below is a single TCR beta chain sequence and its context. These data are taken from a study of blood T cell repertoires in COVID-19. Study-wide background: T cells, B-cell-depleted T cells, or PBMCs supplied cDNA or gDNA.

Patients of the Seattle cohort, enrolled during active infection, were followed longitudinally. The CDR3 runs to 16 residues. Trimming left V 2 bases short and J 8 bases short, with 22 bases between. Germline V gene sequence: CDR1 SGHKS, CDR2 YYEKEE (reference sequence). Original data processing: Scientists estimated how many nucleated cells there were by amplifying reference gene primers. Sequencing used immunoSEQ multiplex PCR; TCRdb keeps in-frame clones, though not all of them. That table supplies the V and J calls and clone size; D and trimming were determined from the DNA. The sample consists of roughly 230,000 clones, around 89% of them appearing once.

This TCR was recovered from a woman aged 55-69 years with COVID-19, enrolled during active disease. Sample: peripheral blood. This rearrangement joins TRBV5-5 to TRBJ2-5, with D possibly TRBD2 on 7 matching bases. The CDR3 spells CASSLEQGGALLTQYF. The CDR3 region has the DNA TGTGCCAGCAGCTTAGAGCAAGGGGGGGCCCTCCTTACCCAGTACTTC.